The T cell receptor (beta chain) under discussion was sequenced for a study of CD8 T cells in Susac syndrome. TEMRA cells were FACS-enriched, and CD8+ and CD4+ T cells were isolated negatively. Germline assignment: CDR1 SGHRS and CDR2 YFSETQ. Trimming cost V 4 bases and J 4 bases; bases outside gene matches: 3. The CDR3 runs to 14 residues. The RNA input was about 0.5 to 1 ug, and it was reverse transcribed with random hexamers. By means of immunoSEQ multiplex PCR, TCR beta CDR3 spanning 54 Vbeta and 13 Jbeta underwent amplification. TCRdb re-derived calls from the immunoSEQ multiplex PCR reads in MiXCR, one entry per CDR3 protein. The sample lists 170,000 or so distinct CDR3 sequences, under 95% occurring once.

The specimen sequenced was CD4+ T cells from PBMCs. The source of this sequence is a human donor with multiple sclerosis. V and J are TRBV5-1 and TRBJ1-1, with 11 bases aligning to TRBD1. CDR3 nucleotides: TGCGCCAGCAGCCCCGGGACAGGGGGCACTGAAGCTTTCTTT. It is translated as CASSPGTGGTEAFF.